Described below is a single T cell receptor (beta chain) sequence and its context. This CDR3 spans 12 amino acids. Germline V lookup: CDR1 MDHEN, CDR2 SYDVKM. V gave up 9 bases and J gave up 5 bases; unmatched junction bases: 4. The data stem from a study of blood T cell repertoires in COVID-19. Study details: Some COVID-19 samples were acute and others convalescent; all came from the United States, Italy and Spain. PBMCs, B-cell-depleted T cells, or T cells were the source of the cDNA or gDNA that made up the material.

Source study methods: Cell counts per sample came from amplifying reference gene primers. Sequencing used immunoSEQ multiplex PCR; TCRdb keeps in-frame clones, though not all of them. For V, J and clone size, that table is used; D and trimming come from the DNA. Of tens of thousands of clones listed, roughly 91% are singletons. The V and J genes are TRBV28 and TRBJ1-5; TRBD1 agrees at 7 bases. This receptor was identified in a man between 65 and 79 years old with active or convalescent COVID-19. The sample taken for sequencing was peripheral blood. The CDR3 sequence: CASRGLYQPQHF. Here the CDR3 DNA reads TGTGCCAGTAGGGGGCTGTATCAGCCCCAGCATTTT.